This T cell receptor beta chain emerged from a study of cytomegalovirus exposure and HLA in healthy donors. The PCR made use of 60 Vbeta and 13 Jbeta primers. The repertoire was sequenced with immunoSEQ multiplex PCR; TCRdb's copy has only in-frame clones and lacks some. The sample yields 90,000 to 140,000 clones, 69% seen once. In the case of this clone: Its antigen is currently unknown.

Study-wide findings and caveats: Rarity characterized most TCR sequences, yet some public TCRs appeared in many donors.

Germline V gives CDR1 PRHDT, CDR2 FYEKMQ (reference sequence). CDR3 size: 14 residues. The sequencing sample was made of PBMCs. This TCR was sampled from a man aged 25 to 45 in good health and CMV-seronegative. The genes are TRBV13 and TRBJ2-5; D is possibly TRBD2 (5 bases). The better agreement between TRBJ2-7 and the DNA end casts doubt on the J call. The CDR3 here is CASSFSTGSYEQYF. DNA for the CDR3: TGTGCCAGCAGCTTTTCGACGGGATCATACGAGCAGTACTTC.